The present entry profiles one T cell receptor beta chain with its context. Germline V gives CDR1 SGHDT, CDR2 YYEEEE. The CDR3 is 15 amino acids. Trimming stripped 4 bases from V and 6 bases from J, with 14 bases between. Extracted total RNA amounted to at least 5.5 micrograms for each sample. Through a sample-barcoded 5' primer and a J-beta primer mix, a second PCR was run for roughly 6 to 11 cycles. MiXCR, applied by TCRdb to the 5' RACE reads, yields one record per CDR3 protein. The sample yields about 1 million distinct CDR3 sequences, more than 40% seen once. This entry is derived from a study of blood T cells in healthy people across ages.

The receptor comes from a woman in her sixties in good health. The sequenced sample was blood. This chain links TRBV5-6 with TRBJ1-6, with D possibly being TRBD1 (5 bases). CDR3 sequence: CASSPGGLPNSPLHF. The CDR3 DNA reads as TGTGCCAGCAGCCCGGGGGGACTCCCTAATTCACCCCTCCACTTT. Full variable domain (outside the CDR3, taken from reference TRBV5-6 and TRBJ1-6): DAGVTQSPTHLIKTRGQQVTLRCSPKSGHDTVSWYQQALGQGPQFIFQYYEEEERQRGNFPDRFSGHQFPNYSSELNVNALLLGDSALYLCASSPGGLPNSPLHFGNGTRLTVT.